This TCR beta chain was recovered during a study of blood T cell repertoires in COVID-19. Assay used: immunoSEQ multiplex PCR; TCRdb lists only in-frame clones, some missing. The table records 140,000 or so clones, 75% to 90% of them present only once. Per the germline V gene, CDR1 is SEHNR and CDR2 is FQNEAQ (reference sequence). Trimming took off 5 bases at V and 3 bases at J, with 8 bases between the two ends. The CDR3 runs 12 residues. Material: peripheral blood. V is TRBV7-9 and J is TRBJ2-7; the D gene is possibly TRBD1 (6 bases). The TCR comes from a man in his 60s with active or convalescent COVID-19. This CDR3 is CASSPRGYEQYF. CDR3 bases: TGTGCCAGCAGCCCCAGGGGCTACGAGCAGTACTTC. Full variable domain (remainder filled in from reference TRBV7-9 and TRBJ2-7): DTGVSQNPRHKITKRGQNVTFRCDPISEHNRLYWYRQTLGQGPEFLTYFQNEAQLEKSRLLSDRFSAERPKGSFSTLEIQRTEQGDSAMYLCASSPRGYEQYFGPGTRLTVT.